A selection of T cell receptor beta chains follows, all from one sample in a study of cytomegalovirus exposure and HLA in healthy donors. The data were produced by immunoSEQ multiplex PCR, yet TCRdb's version contains in-frame clones alone and is incomplete. The table lists under 85,000 clones, with approximately 16% in the top ten. Sequencing was done on a sample of PBMCs. These receptors all stem from a boy between 10 and 17 years old in good health and CMV-seronegative. The conserved cysteine and the conserved F or W are not part of the CDR3 here. Fields, in order: CDR3 length, J gene, V gene, CDR3 protein.

length: 12; J: TRBJ1-2; V: TRBV5-6; CDR3: ASSLLTGEGGYT
length: 13; J: TRBJ1-1; V: TRBV19; CDR3: ASSNPGLMNTEAF
length: 13; J: TRBJ1-1; V: TRBV4-2; CDR3: ASSRDRGRNTEAF
length: 11; J: TRBJ2-7; V: TRBV9; CDR3: ASSAPGAYEQY
length: 11; J: TRBJ1-2; V: TRBV27; CDR3: ASSLAGGYGYT
length: 17; J: TRBJ1-5; V: TRBV28; CDR3: ASSLQGRPDVYSNQPQH
length: 13; J: TRBJ2-5; V: TRBV5-1; CDR3: ASSVGTGEGETQY
length: 13; J: TRBJ1-5; V: TRBV7-3; CDR3: ASSLTGGGNQPQH
length: 15; J: TRBJ2-7; V: TRBV27; CDR3: ASSPSGTGITYSEQY
length: 11; J: TRBJ1-1; V: TRBV11-3; CDR3: ASSLEGDREAF
length: 15; J: TRBJ2-2; V: TRBV5-1; CDR3: ASSTSGSSRGTGELF
length: 14; J: TRBJ1-5; V: TRBV28; CDR3: ASRISGVYSNQPQH
length: 15; J: TRBJ2-2; V: TRBV4-2; CDR3: ASSQGNTGQGTGELF
length: 15; J: TRBJ2-1; V: TRBV19; CDR3: ASSTFGLFSSYNEQF
length: 15; J: TRBJ1-1; V: TRBV29-1; CDR3: SVDALRAQGMNTEAF
length: 12; J: TRBJ2-7; V: TRBV13; CDR3: ASSLGDRGDEQY
length: 12; J: TRBJ1-2; V: TRBV27; CDR3: ASSLTGLWGGYT
length: 12; J: TRBJ1-3; V: TRBV7-2; CDR3: ASSGGGPGNTIY
length: 13; J: TRBJ1-1; V: TRBV5-1; CDR3: ASSLGQNMNTEAF
length: 12; J: TRBJ1-2; V: TRBV25-1; CDR3: ASSESTGNYGYT
length: 12; J: TRBJ2-7; V: TRBV13; CDR3: ASSFRDILYEQY
length: 13; J: TRBJ1-2; V: TRBV9; CDR3: ASSVGGTGGIGYT
length: 13; J: TRBJ1-5; V: TRBV5-1; CDR3: ASSLSGDKYQPQH
length: 15; J: TRBJ2-7; V: TRBV15; CDR3: ATSREVAGAGGHEQY
length: 13; J: TRBJ2-3; V: TRBV9; CDR3: ASSVEGRDTDTQY
length: 11; J: TRBJ1-1; V: TRBV7-3; CDR3: ASSRGEDTEAF
length: 16; J: TRBJ2-7; V: TRBV29-1; CDR3: SVVEREGHKDVGYEQY
length: 13; J: NA; V: TRBV18; CDR3: ASSPPVGSLHEQY
length: 14; J: TRBJ2-1; V: TRBV13; CDR3: ASGGGAGALGNEQF
length: 13; J: TRBJ2-6; V: TRBV7-2; CDR3: ASSKQGTGANVLT
length: 13; J: TRBJ2-7; V: TRBV4-2; CDR3: ASSQDAGGGYEQY
length: 12; J: TRBJ2-7; V: TRBV9; CDR3: ASSVDSGGGEQY
length: 13; J: TRBJ1-1; V: TRBV18; CDR3: ASSPLEGTNTEAF
length: 11; J: TRBJ1-2; V: TRBV30; CDR3: AWSVGRAYGYT
length: 14; J: TRBJ2-5; V: TRBV19; CDR3: ASSILSLAGTQTQY
length: 12; J: TRBJ1-5; V: TRBV19; CDR3: ASSIIGDNQPQH
length: 13; J: TRBJ1-3; V: TRBV15; CDR3: ATSRDRDPGNTIY
length: 14; J: TRBJ2-1; V: TRBV5-1; CDR3: ASSGILAGGHNEQF
length: 12; J: TRBJ2-5; V: TRBV7-2; CDR3: ASSLQHSQETQY
length: 13; J: TRBJ1-5; V: TRBV19; CDR3: ASSMAARGNQPQH
length: 12; J: TRBJ2-5; V: TRBV7-9; CDR3: ASSPQGRAETQY
length: 9; J: TRBJ2-4; V: TRBV30; CDR3: AFIARDIQY
length: 12; J: TRBJ1-1; V: TRBV6-4; CDR3: ASNGTGMNTEAF
length: 12; J: TRBJ2-5; V: TRBV5-1; CDR3: ASSLSGGQETQY
length: 12; J: TRBJ2-7; V: TRBV6-5; CDR3: ASSYQQGPYEQY
length: 13; J: TRBJ2-6; V: TRBV30; CDR3: AWSRGSSGANVLT
length: 11; J: TRBJ1-1; V: TRBV13; CDR3: ASSSFMNTEAF
length: 13; J: TRBJ1-1; V: TRBV5-1; CDR3: ASSYGSGGFTEAF
length: 11; J: TRBJ2-1; V: TRBV2; CDR3: ASSDVLGNEQF
length: 13; J: TRBJ2-3; V: TRBV9; CDR3: ASSVEPRSTDTQY